Below are 27 T cell receptor beta chains sequenced from a single sample in a study of blood T cell repertoires in COVID-19. Using immunoSEQ multiplex PCR, the repertoire was profiled, and TCRdb retains in-frame clones only, with some absent. The sample gives roughly 270,000 clones, 75% to 85% of which show up once; 4% to 6% is in the top ten. Specimen: peripheral blood. The receptors here all came from a man aged 45 to 65 with active or convalescent COVID-19.

This clone was detected once. The V call is TRBV28, the J call TRBJ1-4; the D is unclear. Trimming cost V 10 bases and J 4 bases, with 13 bases left between them. Germline assignment: CDR1 MDHEN and CDR2 SYDVKM. The CDR3 length is 13 residues. The CDR3 sequence: CATATPRNEKLFF. For the CDR3, the DNA is TGTGCCACCGCCACACCCCGTAATGAAAAACTGTTTTTT. Complete variable domain (other parts from reference TRBV28 and TRBJ1-4): DVKVTQSSRYLVKRTGEKVFLECVQDMDHENMFWYRQDPGLGLRLIYFSYDVKMKEKGDIPEGYSVSREKKERFSLILESASTNQTSMYLCATATPRNEKLFFGSGTQLSVL.

This clone is judged medium-sized (0.01 to 0.1%). The rearrangement links TRBV3-1 (or the pseudogene TRBV3-2) to TRBJ1-2, with D perhaps TRBD1 (5 bases). Trimming shortened V by 0 bases and J by 4 bases, and 12 bases separated the two germline ends. The germline V gene encodes CDR1 LGHDT and CDR2 YNNKEL (reference sequence). The CDR3 covers 15 residues. The CDR3 protein is CASSQEGWGPYGYTF. The CDR3 nucleotides are TGTGCCAGCAGCCAAGAAGGTTGGGGCCCCTATGGCTACACCTTC.

This chain uses TRBV24-1 with TRBJ2-5; a weak D match, TRBD2 (6 bases). The CDR3 is 15 amino acids. Trimming pared 2 bases from V and 3 bases from J, leaving 12 bases between. CDR1 KGHDR and CDR2 SFDVKD come from the germline V gene. The CDR3 region is CATSDSVLAEETQYF. The CDR3 nucleotides read TGTGCCACCAGTGATTCGGTGTTAGCGGAAGAGACCCAGTACTTC.

The V call is TRBV30, the J call TRBJ2-1; the D is unclear. Germline V gives CDR1 GTSNPN, CDR2 SVGIG (reference sequence). There are 15 residues in the CDR3. V was clipped by 0 bases and J by 7 bases, with 16 bases between them. CDR3 sequence: CAWSVRSSFRNEQFF. The CDR3 DNA reads TGTGCCTGGAGTGTACGGAGTAGCTTCAGAAATGAGCAGTTCTTC.

J is TRBJ2-7 and V is TRBV13; TRBD2 matches at 11 bases. The CDR3 has 16 amino acids. J lost 4 bases, V lost 0 bases, and 5 bases had no gene match. Germline CDR1 reads PRHDT; CDR2 reads FYEKMQ (reference sequence). In DNA, the CDR3 is TGTGCCAGCAGCTTAGGGCTAGCGGGAGGAGAGTACGAGCAGTACTTC. It yields the protein CASSLGLAGGEYEQYF. Full variable domain (remainder filled in from reference TRBV13 and TRBJ2-7): AAGVIQSPRHLIKEKRETATLKCYPIPRHDTVYWYQQGPGQDPQFLISFYEKMQSDKGSIPDRFSAQQFSDYHSELNMSSLELGDSALYFCASSLGLAGGEYEQYFGPGTRLTVT.

This chain connects TRBV9 to TRBJ2-1, with 7 bases fitting TRBD2. The CDR3 runs 13 residues. Trimming cost V 2 bases and J 8 bases; bases outside gene matches: 4. The germline V gene has CDR1 SGDLS and CDR2 YYNGEE. CDR3: CASSVTSYDEQFF. The CDR3 DNA reads TGTGCCAGCAGCGTGACTAGCTATGATGAGCAGTTCTTC.

The rearrangement links TRBV7-9 to TRBJ2-7; a possible D gene is TRBD1 (6 bases). The germline V gene has CDR1 SEHNR and CDR2 FQNEAQ (reference sequence). This CDR3 comprises 14 residues. The V end was cut by 5 bases, the J end by 2 bases, with 13 bases between. CDR3 DNA sequence: TGTGCCAGCAGCCCCAGACAGGACCCCTACGAGCAGTACTTC. Residues: CASSPRQDPYEQYF.

This clone was observed a few times. The CDR3 region has the DNA TGTGCCAGCAGCTTGGAAGCCCGGGACAGGGAACGAAAGACCGGGGAGCTGTTTTTT. This gives the protein CASSLEARDRERKTGELFF. V is TRBV5-5 and J is TRBJ2-2; 9 bases fit TRBD1. CDR1 is SGHKS, CDR2 YYEKEE, per germline (reference sequence). V gave up 0 bases and J gave up 5 bases; unmatched junction bases: 14. The CDR3 has 19 residues.

A remark on this clone: The same CDR3 is also encoded by other DNA sequences in this sample. The chain is built from TRBV29-1 and TRBJ1-5, with 8 positions matching TRBD1. From germline, CDR1 is SQVTM and CDR2 ANQGSEA. Germline trimming cut 7 bases from V and 2 bases from J; bases unmatched to any gene: 4. The CDR3 has 13 amino acids. The chain's CDR3 is CSAGQGGNQPQHF. CDR3 sequence (DNA): TGCAGCGCTGGACAGGGTGGCAATCAGCCCCAGCATTTT.

The V call is TRBV9, the J call TRBJ1-2, with D unresolved. Per germline, CDR1 SGDLS and CDR2 YYNGEE. Trimming removed 0 bases from V and 4 bases from J, with 10 bases in between. The CDR3 sequence is 14 residues long. This CDR3 reads CASSVGSGSYGYTF. CDR3 DNA: TGTGCCAGCAGCGTAGGGTCAGGATCCTATGGCTACACCTTC.

The rearrangement uses TRBV29-1 and TRBJ2-1, with D perhaps TRBD1 (6 bases). This CDR3 contains 14 residues. CDR1 SQVTM and CDR2 ANQGSEA come from the germline V gene. The germline V and J ends were trimmed by 7 bases and 4 bases, with 17 bases remaining between them. CDR3 residues: CSAADKGVYNEQFF. The DNA of the CDR3 is TGCAGCGCCGCGGACAAGGGGGTATACAATGAGCAGTTCTTC.

The CDR3 bases are TGCGCCAGCAGCCTCGGACTAGCGGGAGTGGATACGCAGTATTTT. Translating it yields CASSLGLAGVDTQYF. The chain combines TRBV10-1 with TRBJ2-3, with 13 bases aligning to TRBD2. This CDR3 is built from 15 residues. V dropped 6 bases and J dropped 6; count of bases not matched to a gene: 6. The germline gives CDR1 WNHNN, CDR2 SYGVQD (reference sequence).

Concerning this clone: Given a much more abundant clone one base away, this may be a read error. The chain employs TRBV13 and TRBJ2-2; 10 positions agree with TRBD1. After removal of 5 bases from V and 7 bases from J, the junction contained 4 bases not matched to a gene. This CDR3 comprises 14 residues. Germline V CDR1 and CDR2: PRHDT, FYEKMQ (reference sequence). CDR3 in amino acids: CASSPGQGIGELFF. CDR3 in DNA: TGTGCCAGCAGCCCGGGACAGGGGATCGGGGAGCTGTTTTTT.

This clone appeared a few times. The chain carries TRBV13 and TRBJ2-3, with a weak D call TRBD1 (7 bases). This CDR3 region has 15 residues. Trimming pared 5 bases from V and 4 bases from J, leaving 16 bases between. Germline-derived CDR1 and CDR2 are PRHDT and FYEKMQ (reference sequence). Here the CDR3 DNA reads TGTGCCAGCAGCGAACGGAGGGGGCGTGCAGATACGCAGTATTTT. This sequence encodes CASSERRGRADTQYF. Together with reference TRBV13 and TRBJ2-3, the CDR3 gives the full variable domain: AAGVIQSPRHLIKEKRETATLKCYPIPRHDTVYWYQQGPGQDPQFLISFYEKMQSDKGSIPDRFSAQQFSDYHSELNMSSLELGDSALYFCASSERRGRADTQYFGPGTRLTVL.

A single count supports this clone. This chain joins TRBV19 and TRBJ1-4, with D uncertain. Germline V gives CDR1 LNHDA, CDR2 SQIVND (reference sequence). CDR3 size: 14 residues. With 7 bases removed from V and 3 bases from J, the gap between germline ends came to 12 bases. The CDR3 sequence is CASKGIGSNEKLFF. CDR3 bases: TGTGCCAGTAAAGGCATCGGGTCTAATGAAAAACTGTTTTTT.

The chain uses TRBV5-6 and TRBJ2-7; 7 nucleotides agree with TRBD1. Germline CDR1 SGHDT, CDR2 YYEEEE. This CDR3 contains 16 residues. With V trimmed by 3 bases and J by 2 bases, 11 bases remained unmatched. CDR3 region: CASSWGQYEIPYEQYF. CDR3 coding DNA: TGTGCCAGCAGCTGGGGACAGTACGAAATTCCCTACGAGCAGTACTTC.

This chain uses TRBV7-8 with TRBJ2-5; 7 bases match TRBD1. Germline lookup yields CDR1 SGHVS and CDR2 FQNEAQ. Trimming at V came to 5 bases and at J to 5 bases, leaving 8 bases not matched to a gene. The CDR3 spans 14 residues. The CDR3 DNA reads TGTGCCAGCAGCCCCCAGGGGGATGGGGAGACCCAGTACTTC. Amino acid sequence: CASSPQGDGETQYF.

V is TRBV5-1 and J is TRBJ2-6; unclear D gene. The CDR3 runs to 15 residues. Germline V gene sequence: CDR1 SGHRS, CDR2 YFSETQ. V shed 4 bases and J shed 0 bases, with 8 bases lying between them. DNA of the CDR3: TGCGCCAGCAGCATTCTCAGCTCTGGGGCCAACGTCCTGACTTTC. Encoded protein: CASSILSSGANVLTF.

This chain joins TRBV19 and TRBJ1-2, with a tentative D call TRBD1 (5 bases). CDR3 size: 14 residues. Trimming removed 1 base at V and 7 bases at J, with 13 bases between. Germline V CDR1 and CDR2: LNHDA, SQIVND (reference sequence). CDR3 in DNA: TGTGCCAGTAGTATAGGACCCAGGGATGCTGGCTACACCTTC. Translation: CASSIGPRDAGYTF.

The J gene is TRBJ2-1, the V gene TRBV5-1, with TRBD1 matching 7 bases. The V segment lost 3 bases and the J segment 2 bases; nucleotides outside the gene matches: 8. The CDR3 totals 16 residues. CDR1 SGHRS and CDR2 YFSETQ come from the germline V gene. The CDR3 reads CASSSDPTGPYNEQFF. Here the CDR3 DNA reads TGCGCCAGCAGCTCGGACCCGACAGGGCCCTACAATGAGCAGTTCTTC.

This rearrangement joins TRBV24-1 to TRBJ2-7; no definite D call. Germline CDR1 and CDR2: KGHDR and SFDVKD. The V and J ends lost 9 bases and 0 bases respectively, with 11 bases between them. This CDR3 contains 13 residues. Here the CDR3 reads CATPAVNSYEQYF. DNA for the CDR3: TGTGCCACCCCCGCGGTAAACTCCTACGAGCAGTACTTC.

The chain uses TRBV7-9 and TRBJ1-3; the D gene is possibly TRBD1 (6 bases). CDR3 size: 13 residues. The germline gives CDR1 SEHNR, CDR2 FQNEAQ (reference sequence). V lost 6 bases and J lost 3, with 9 bases in between. The DNA for the CDR3 is TGTGCCAGCAGTACGGACAGTGGAAACACCATATATTTT. It encodes CASSTDSGNTIYF.

V is TRBV7-2 and J is TRBJ1-1; no definite D call. V gave up 5 bases and J gave up 2 bases, with 9 bases separating them. CDR3 length equals 13 residues. Germline CDR1 SGHTA, CDR2 FQGNSA. CDR3: CASSAYRNTEAFF. The CDR3 nucleotides are TGTGCCAGCAGCGCTTACAGAAACACTGAAGCTTTCTTT.

This chain links TRBV5-4 with TRBJ1-2; D perhaps matches TRBD1 (6 bases). Trimming took 0 bases from V and 3 from J, leaving 12 bases between them. The V gene's germline CDR1 is SGHNT and CDR2 YYREEE (reference sequence). CDR3 size: 15 residues. This CDR3 is CASSLAGQTYYGYTF. The CDR3 DNA is TGTGCCAGCAGCTTGGCAGGACAGACTTACTATGGCTACACCTTC.

The chain combines TRBV25-1 with TRBJ2-7, with D possibly TRBD1 on 5 matching bases. Trimming removed 6 bases from V and 7 bases from J, with 16 bases in between. The CDR3 is 13 amino acids. Germline lookup yields CDR1 MGHDK and CDR2 SYGVNS. In DNA, the CDR3 is TGTGCCAGCAGCCCATCCAGGGCTGGGGAGCAGTACTTC. It specifies CASSPSRAGEQYF.

This clone was picked up many times. The genes are TRBV6-2 or TRBV6-3 and TRBJ1-1, with D possibly TRBD1 on 5 matching bases. In germline, CDR1 is MNHEY, CDR2 SVGEGT. This CDR3 comprises 13 residues. Trimming shortened V by 5 bases and J by 7 bases, and 14 bases separated the two germline ends. The CDR3 reads CASSAPGLNEAFF. The CDR3 DNA follows: TGTGCCAGCAGTGCGCCAGGGCTGAATGAAGCTTTCTTT.

This chain joins TRBV5-6 and TRBJ2-6, with D perhaps TRBD2 (5 bases). V lost 2 bases, J lost 2 bases, and 8 bases lay in between. CDR1 and CDR2 from the germline V gene are SGHDT and YYEEEE. CDR3 length: 15 amino acids. The chain's CDR3 is CASSFWGAGANVLTF. CDR3 in DNA: TGTGCCAGCAGCTTCTGGGGAGCTGGGGCCAACGTCCTGACTTTC.